This T cell receptor (beta chain) was found in a study of blood T cell repertoires in COVID-19. This clone was detected once. This CDR3 region has 14 residues. V lost 6 bases and J 0 bases, leaving 9 bases between the germline ends. CDR1 and CDR2 (germline): MNHEY, SVGEGT. Produced via immunoSEQ multiplex PCR; TCRdb's table is partial and in-frame only. The sample records hundreds of thousands of clones, around 87% being singletons. The chain links TRBV6-2 or TRBV6-3 to TRBJ1-5, with D hard to call. Sequencing was performed on peripheral blood. This TCR was sampled from a man in his 70s with acute or convalescent COVID-19. CDR3 amino acids: CASSPRLSNQPQHF. CDR3 in DNA: TGTGCCAGCAGCCCGAGGCTTAGCAATCAGCCCCAGCATTTT.